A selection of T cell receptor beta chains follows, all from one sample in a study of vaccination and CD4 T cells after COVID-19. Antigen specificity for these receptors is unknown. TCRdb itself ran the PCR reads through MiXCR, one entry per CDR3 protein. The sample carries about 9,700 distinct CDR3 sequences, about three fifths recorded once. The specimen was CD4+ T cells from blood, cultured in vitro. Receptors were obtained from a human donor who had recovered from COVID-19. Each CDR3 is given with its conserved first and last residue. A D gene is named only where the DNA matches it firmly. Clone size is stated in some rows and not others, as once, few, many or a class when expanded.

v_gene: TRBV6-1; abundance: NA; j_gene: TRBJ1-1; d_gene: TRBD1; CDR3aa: CASSHRQGMRNTEAFF; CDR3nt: TGTGCCAGCAGTCACCGACAGGGAATGAGGAACACTGAAGCTTTCTTT
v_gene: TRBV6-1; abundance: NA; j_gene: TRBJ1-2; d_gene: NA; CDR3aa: CASSRSVRGGDGYTF; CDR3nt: TGTGCCAGCAGTCGCAGTGTCCGGGGAGGCGATGGCTACACCTTC
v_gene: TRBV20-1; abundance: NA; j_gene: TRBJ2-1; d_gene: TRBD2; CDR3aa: CSARVASGSSSYNEQFF; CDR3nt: TGCAGTGCTAGAGTGGCTAGCGGGAGTAGCTCCTACAATGAGCAGTTCTTC
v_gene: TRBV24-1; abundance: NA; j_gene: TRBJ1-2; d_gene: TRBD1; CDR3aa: CATRGTADYGYTF; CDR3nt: TGTGCCACCAGGGGGACAGCCGACTATGGCTACACCTTC
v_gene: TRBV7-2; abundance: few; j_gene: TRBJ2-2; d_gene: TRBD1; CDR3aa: CASSLQGAGGELFF; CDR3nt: TGTGCCAGCAGTCTACAGGGGGCCGGCGGGGAGCTGTTTTTT
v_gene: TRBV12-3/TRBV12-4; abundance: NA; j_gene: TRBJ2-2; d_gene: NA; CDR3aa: CASSPRGANTGELFF; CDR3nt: TGTGCCAGCAGTCCCCGAGGGGCGAACACCGGGGAGCTGTTTTTT
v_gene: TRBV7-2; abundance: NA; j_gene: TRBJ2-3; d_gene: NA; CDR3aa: CASTRDPIGDTQYF; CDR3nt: TGTGCCAGCACCCGGGACCCCATCGGAGATACGCAGTATTTT
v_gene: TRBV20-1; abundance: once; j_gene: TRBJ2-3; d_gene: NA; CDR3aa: CSARPRRRRNTDTQYF; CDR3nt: TGCAGTGCTAGACCGCGCCGGAGGCGGAACACAGATACGCAGTATTTT
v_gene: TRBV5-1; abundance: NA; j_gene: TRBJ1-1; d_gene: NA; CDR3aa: CASSFRENTEAFF; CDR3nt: TGCGCCAGCAGCTTTAGGGAGAACACTGAAGCTTTCTTT
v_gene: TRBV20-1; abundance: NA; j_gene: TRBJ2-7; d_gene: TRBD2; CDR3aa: CSVTGASGSPYEQYF; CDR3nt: TGCAGTGTAACAGGGGCTAGCGGGAGCCCCTACGAGCAGTACTTC
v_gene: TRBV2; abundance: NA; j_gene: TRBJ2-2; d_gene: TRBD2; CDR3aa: CASRTSTNTGELFF; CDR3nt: TGTGCCAGCAGGACTAGCACCAACACCGGGGAGCTGTTTTTT
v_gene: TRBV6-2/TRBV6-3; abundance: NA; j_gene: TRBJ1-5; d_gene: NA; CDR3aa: CASCGGSQPQHF; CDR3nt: TGTGCCAGCTGCGGGGGTTCTCAGCCCCAGCATTTT
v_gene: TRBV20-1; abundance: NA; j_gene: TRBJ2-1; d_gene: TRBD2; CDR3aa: CSARDPSRLAGSYNEQFF; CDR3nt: TGCAGTGCTAGAGACCCCTCCCGACTAGCGGGCTCCTACAATGAGCAGTTCTTC
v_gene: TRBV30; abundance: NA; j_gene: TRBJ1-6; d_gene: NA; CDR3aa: CACGGQNNSPLHF; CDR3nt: TGTGCCTGTGGAGGGCAGAATAATTCACCCCTCCACTTT
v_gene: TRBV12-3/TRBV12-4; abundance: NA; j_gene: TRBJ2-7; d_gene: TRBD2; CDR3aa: CASSLGSGFGEQYF; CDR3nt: TGTGCCAGCAGTCTTGGTAGCGGGTTCGGCGAGCAGTACTTC
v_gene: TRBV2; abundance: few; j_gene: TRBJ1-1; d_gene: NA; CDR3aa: CASSGDRGGTEAFF; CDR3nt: TGTGCCAGCAGTGGTGATCGGGGGGGCACTGAAGCTTTCTTT
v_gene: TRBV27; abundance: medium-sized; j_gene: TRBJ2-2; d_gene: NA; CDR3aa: CASTRDGELFF; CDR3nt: TGTGCCAGCACCCGAGACGGGGAGCTGTTTTTT
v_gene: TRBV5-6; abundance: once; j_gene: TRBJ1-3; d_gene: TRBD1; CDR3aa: CASSLTGVSSGNTIYF; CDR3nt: TGTGCCAGCAGCTTGACAGGGGTGAGCTCTGGAAACACCATATATTTT
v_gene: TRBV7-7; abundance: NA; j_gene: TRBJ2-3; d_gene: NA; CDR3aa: CASSALRPTDTQYF; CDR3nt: TGTGCTAGCAGCGCCCTCCGGCCCACAGATACGCAGTATTTT
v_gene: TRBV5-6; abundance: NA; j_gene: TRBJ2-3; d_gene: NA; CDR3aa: CASSEELYTDTQYF; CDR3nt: TGTGCCAGCAGCGAGGAGCTCTACACAGATACGCAGTATTTT
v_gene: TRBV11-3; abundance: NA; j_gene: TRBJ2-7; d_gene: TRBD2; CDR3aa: CASATGGAYEQYF; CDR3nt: TGTGCCTCTGCTACGGGAGGAGCCTACGAGCAGTACTTC
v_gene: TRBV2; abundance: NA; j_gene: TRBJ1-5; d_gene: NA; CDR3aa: CASSGDYSNQPQHF; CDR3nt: TGTGCCAGCAGTGGGGATTATAGCAATCAGCCCCAGCATTTT
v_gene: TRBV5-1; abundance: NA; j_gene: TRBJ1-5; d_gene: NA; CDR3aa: CASSSTVNQPQHF; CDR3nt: TGCGCCAGCAGCTCGACAGTCAATCAGCCCCAGCATTTT
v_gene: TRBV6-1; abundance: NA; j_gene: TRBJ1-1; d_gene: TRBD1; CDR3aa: CASSILETGESFF; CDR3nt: TGTGCCAGCAGCATACTAGAAACAGGGGAATCTTTCTTT
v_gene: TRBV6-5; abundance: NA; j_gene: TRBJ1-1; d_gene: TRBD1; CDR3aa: CASSYSRGDTEAFF; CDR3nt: TGTGCCAGCAGTTACTCCAGGGGGGACACTGAAGCTTTCTTT
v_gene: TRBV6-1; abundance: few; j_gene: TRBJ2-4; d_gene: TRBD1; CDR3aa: CASSLRQGNIQYF; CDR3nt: TGTGCCAGCAGCCTGCGACAGGGAAACATTCAGTACTTC
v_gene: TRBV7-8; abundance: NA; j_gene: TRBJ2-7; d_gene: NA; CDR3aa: CASSFVGTVYEQYF; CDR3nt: TGTGCCAGCAGCTTTGTAGGGACCGTCTACGAGCAGTACTTC
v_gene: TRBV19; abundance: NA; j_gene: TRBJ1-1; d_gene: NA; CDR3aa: CASSIRGTVNTEAFF; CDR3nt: TGTGCCAGTAGTATACGGGGGACGGTGAACACTGAAGCTTTCTTT
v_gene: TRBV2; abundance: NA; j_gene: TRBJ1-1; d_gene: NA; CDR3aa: CASSRTYGEAFF; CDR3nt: TGTGCCAGCAGTCGGACATATGGAGAAGCTTTCTTT
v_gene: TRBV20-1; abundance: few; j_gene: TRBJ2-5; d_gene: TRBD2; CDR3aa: CSARTSGRVATQYF; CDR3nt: TGCAGTGCTCGGACTAGCGGGAGAGTTGCGACCCAGTACTTC
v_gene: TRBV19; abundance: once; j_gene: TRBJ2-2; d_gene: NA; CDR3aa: CASSIPGRDAGELFF; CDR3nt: TGTGCCAGTAGTATCCCTGGCAGGGATGCCGGGGAGCTGTTTTTT
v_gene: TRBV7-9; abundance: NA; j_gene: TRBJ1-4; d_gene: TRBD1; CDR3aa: CASSYLLRGGQGGGDNEKLFF; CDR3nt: TGTGCCAGCAGCTACCTCCTCCGGGGGGGACAGGGAGGGGGAGATAATGAAAAACTGTTTTTT
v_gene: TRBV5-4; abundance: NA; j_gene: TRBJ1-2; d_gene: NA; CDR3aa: CASSPTTDYNYGYTF; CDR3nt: TGTGCCAGCAGCCCCACAACAGATTATAACTATGGCTACACCTTC
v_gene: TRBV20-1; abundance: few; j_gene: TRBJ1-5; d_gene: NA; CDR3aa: CSARSQGSNQPQHF; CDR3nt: TGCAGTGCTAGATCCCAGGGAAGCAATCAGCCCCAGCATTTT
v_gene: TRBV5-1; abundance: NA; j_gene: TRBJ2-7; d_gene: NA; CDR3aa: CASSLEVGSSYEQYF; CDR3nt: TGCGCCAGCAGCTTGGAGGTGGGGAGCTCCTACGAGCAGTACTTC
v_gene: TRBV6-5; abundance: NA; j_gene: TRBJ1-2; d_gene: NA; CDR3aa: CASSSTASYGYTF; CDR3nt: TGTGCCAGCAGTTCAACGGCTTCTTATGGCTACACCTTC
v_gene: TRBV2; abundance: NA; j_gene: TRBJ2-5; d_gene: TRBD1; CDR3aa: CASRNVQGAMGTQYF; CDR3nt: TGTGCCAGCAGGAACGTGCAGGGGGCAATGGGGACCCAGTACTTC
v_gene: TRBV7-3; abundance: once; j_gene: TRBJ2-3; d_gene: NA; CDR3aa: CASSLTDRSRTQYF; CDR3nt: TGTGCCAGCAGCTTAACCGACCGATCGCGTACGCAGTATTTT
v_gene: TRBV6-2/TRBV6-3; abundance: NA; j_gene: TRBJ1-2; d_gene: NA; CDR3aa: CASSYTTGWGYTF; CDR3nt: TGTGCCAGCAGTTACACTACAGGTTGGGGCTACACCTTC
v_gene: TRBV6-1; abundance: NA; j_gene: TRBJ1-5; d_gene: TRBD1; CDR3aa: CASQGGDFNQPQHF; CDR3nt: TGTGCCAGCCAGGGGGGGGATTTCAATCAGCCCCAGCATTTT
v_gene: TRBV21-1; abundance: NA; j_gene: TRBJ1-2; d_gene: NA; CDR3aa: CASTKVNYGYTF; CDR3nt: TGTGCCAGCACAAAAGTTAACTATGGCTACACCTTC
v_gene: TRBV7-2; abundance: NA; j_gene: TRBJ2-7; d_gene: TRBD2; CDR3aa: CASSLSSGAQDVEQYF; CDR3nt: TGTGCCAGCAGCTTATCTAGCGGGGCGCAGGACGTCGAGCAGTACTTC
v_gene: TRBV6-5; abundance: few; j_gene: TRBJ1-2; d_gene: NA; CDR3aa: CASSYSRGREGYTF; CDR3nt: TGTGCCAGCAGTTATTCTAGGGGGAGGGAAGGCTACACCTTC
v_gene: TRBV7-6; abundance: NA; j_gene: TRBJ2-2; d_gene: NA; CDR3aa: CASSLRWTGELFF; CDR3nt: TGTGCCAGCAGCTTGCGCTGGACCGGGGAGCTGTTTTTT
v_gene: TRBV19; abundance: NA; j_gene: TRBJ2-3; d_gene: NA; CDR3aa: CASSDRQGFSTDTQYF; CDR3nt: TGTGCCAGTAGTGACCGACAAGGCTTTAGCACAGATACGCAGTATTTT
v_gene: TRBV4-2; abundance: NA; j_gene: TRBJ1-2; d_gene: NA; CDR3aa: CASSQGGGDYGYTF; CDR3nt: TGTGCCAGCAGCCAAGGTGGGGGCGACTATGGCTACACCTTC
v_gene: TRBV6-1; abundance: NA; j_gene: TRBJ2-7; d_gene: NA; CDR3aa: CASSLSAAGLYEQYF; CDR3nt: TGTGCCAGCAGCCTATCCGCTGCGGGCCTCTACGAGCAGTACTTC
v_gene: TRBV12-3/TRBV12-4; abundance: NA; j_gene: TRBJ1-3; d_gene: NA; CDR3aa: CASSFVAGVGPGNTIYF; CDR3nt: TGTGCCAGCAGTTTCGTGGCTGGGGTAGGACCCGGAAACACCATATATTTT
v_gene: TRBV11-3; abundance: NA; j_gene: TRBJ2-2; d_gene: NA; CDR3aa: CASSLEGDTGELFF; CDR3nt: TGTGCCAGCAGCTTAGAAGGGGACACCGGGGAGCTGTTTTTT
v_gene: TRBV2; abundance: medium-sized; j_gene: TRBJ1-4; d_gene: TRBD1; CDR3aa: CASSGDRGPNEKLFF; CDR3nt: TGTGCCAGCAGTGGGGACAGGGGTCCTAATGAAAAACTGTTTTTT
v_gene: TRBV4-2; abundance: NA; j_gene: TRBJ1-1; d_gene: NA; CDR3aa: CASSQVSLTEAFF; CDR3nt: TGTGCCAGCAGCCAAGTATCACTCACTGAAGCTTTCTTT
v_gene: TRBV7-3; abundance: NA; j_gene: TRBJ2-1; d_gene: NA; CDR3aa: CASSLNPARDEQFF; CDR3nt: TGTGCCAGCAGCTTAAATCCCGCCAGGGATGAGCAGTTCTTC
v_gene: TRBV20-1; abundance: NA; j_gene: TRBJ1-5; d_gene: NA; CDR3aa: CSAIIGQQGNQPQHF; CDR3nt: TGCAGTGCTATCATCGGACAGCAGGGCAATCAGCCCCAGCATTTT
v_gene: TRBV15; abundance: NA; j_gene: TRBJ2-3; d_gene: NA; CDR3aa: CATREVSTDTQYF; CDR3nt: TGTGCCACCAGGGAGGTGAGCACAGATACGCAGTATTTT
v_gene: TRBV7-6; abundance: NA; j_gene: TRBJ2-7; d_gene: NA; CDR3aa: CASSYSEITAYEQYF; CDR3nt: TGTGCCAGCAGCTATTCGGAGATTACAGCCTACGAGCAGTACTTC